A single sample gave rise to the 22 T cell receptor beta chains below, sequenced in a study of neurological immune-mediated disorders. Using its own MiXCR run on the 5' RACE reads, TCRdb lists one record per CDR3 protein. This table holds some 76,000 distinct CDR3 sequences, approximately 3.4% found once. Sequenced material: PBMCs. These TCRs come from a woman in her 50s with multiple sclerosis.

This clonotype turned up a few times. J is TRBJ2-3 and V is TRBV14, with D possibly being TRBD2 (5 bases). The germline V gene encodes CDR1 SGHDN and CDR2 FVKESK. The CDR3 extends over 14 amino acids. V was pared by 3 bases and J by 4 bases, with 11 bases between. CDR3 residues: CASSQAASPDTQYF. The CDR3 nucleotides read TGTGCCAGCAGCCAGGCGGCTAGCCCAGATACGCAGTATTTT.

This clonotype was observed at least ten times. CDR3 loop: CASSEEGDTQYF. CDR3 DNA sequence: TGCGCCAGCAGCGAGGAGGGGGATACGCAGTATTTT. The rearrangement joins TRBV5-1 to TRBJ2-3; D might be TRBD2 (6 bases). The CDR3 has 12 residues. Germline V gives CDR1 SGHRS, CDR2 YFSETQ. V lost 4 bases to trimming and J lost 6 bases, with 9 bases between them.

This clonotype appeared many times. This chain connects TRBV5-1 to TRBJ2-6; D possibly corresponds to TRBD2 (5 bases). This CDR3 spans 15 amino acids. In germline, CDR1 is SGHRS, CDR2 YFSETQ. Trimming left V 5 bases short and J 0 bases short, with 9 bases between. The CDR3 here is CASRKEASGANVLTF. The CDR3 coding sequence is TGCGCCAGCAGGAAGGAGGCCTCTGGGGCCAACGTCCTGACTTTC.

At least ten counts were recorded for this clonotype. V usage is TRBV7-2 and J usage is TRBJ1-2; D remains unclear. The V end was cut by 2 bases, the J end by 4 bases, with 17 bases between. In germline, CDR1 is SGHTA, CDR2 FQGNSA. This CDR3 has 16 amino acids. The CDR3 nucleotides are TGTGCCAGCAGCTTAAAAATGGAAGGGTTCAGCTATGGCTACACCTTC. It translates to CASSLKMEGFSYGYTF. Drawing the rest from reference TRBV7-2 and TRBJ1-2, the complete variable domain is GAGVSQSPSNKVTEKGKDVELRCDPISGHTALYWYRQSLGQGLEFLIYFQGNSAPDKSGLPSDRFSAERTGGSVSTLTIQRTQQEDSAVYLCASSLKMEGFSYGYTFGSGTRLTVV.

This clonotype was counted ten times or more. The rearrangement uses TRBV20-1 and TRBJ2-1, with a weak D call TRBD2 (5 bases). With 6 bases removed from V and 4 bases from J, the gap between germline ends came to 19 bases. This CDR3 region has 15 residues. Germline V gives CDR1 DFQATT, CDR2 SNEGSKA (reference sequence). In nucleotides, the CDR3 is TGCAGTGCGCACCTCGGTAGGACTTCATACAATGAGCAGTTCTTC. Amino acid sequence: CSAHLGRTSYNEQFF.

This clonotype was found many times. The chain couples TRBV4-2 to TRBJ2-2; 7 bases align to TRBD1. The CDR3 covers 17 residues. Germline CDR1 reads LGHNA; CDR2 reads YNFKEQ. V was pared by 3 bases and J by 6 bases, with 13 bases of the junction left unmatched. CDR3 coding DNA: TGTGCCAGCAGCCAGAGGGCTTACACTCAGGGGGCCGGGGAGCTGTTTTTT. This translates into CASSQRAYTQGAGELFF.

This clonotype has at least ten counts. The chain uses TRBV11-3 and TRBJ2-3, with 7 positions matching TRBD1. This CDR3 has 16 amino acids. The germline CDR1 and CDR2 sequences are SGHNT and YENEEA. J gave up 3 bases and V 1 base, and 7 bases lay outside the gene matches. CDR3 region: CASSLGGGAGTDTQYF. The DNA for the CDR3 is TGTGCCAGCAGCTTAGGAGGGGGCGCTGGTACAGATACGCAGTATTTT.

This clonotype was picked up many times. CDR3 sequence (DNA): TGTGCCAGCAGCTTAGGACAGGGCCGGTCCTACGAGCAGTACTTC. Its translation is CASSLGQGRSYEQYF. The rearrangement uses TRBV11-2 and TRBJ2-7, with 7 bases fitting TRBD1. Losses at the gene ends were 1 base for V and 1 base for J; bases not matched to a gene: 4. Germline V gene sequence: CDR1 SGHAT, CDR2 FQNNGV. This CDR3 has 15 amino acids.

This clonotype was seen only a few times. The chain carries TRBV19 and TRBJ2-1, with 8 bases fitting TRBD2. Germline trimming cut 3 bases from V and 5 bases from J; bases unmatched to any gene: 15. Per the germline V gene, CDR1 is LNHDA and CDR2 is SQIVND (reference sequence). This CDR3 has 18 amino acids. The CDR3 region has the DNA TGTGCCAGTAGTATCCCCCCCGGGCGCGGGCGGGGGGACAATGAGCAGTTCTTC. Amino acid sequence: CASSIPPGRGRGDNEQFF.

This clonotype was counted at least ten times. The rearrangement uses TRBV5-1 and TRBJ1-2; no firm D call. The CDR3 contains 13 residues. Germline assignment: CDR1 SGHRS and CDR2 YFSETQ. Trimming pared 2 bases from V and 4 bases from J, leaving 9 bases between. The DNA of the CDR3 is TGCGCCAGCAGCTTCGCCTCCAGCTATGGCTACACCTTC. Translation: CASSFASSYGYTF.

Ten or more counts support this clonotype. V is TRBV5-1 and J is TRBJ2-6; D possibly uses TRBD1 or TRBD2 (5 bases each). The CDR3 is 18 residues long. The germline V and J ends were trimmed by 0 bases and 0 bases, with 13 bases remaining between them. In germline, CDR1 is SGHRS, CDR2 YFSETQ. The chain's CDR3 is CASSLVSRGSSGANVLTF. DNA of the CDR3: TGCGCCAGCAGCTTGGTTTCGAGGGGAAGCTCTGGGGCCAACGTCCTGACTTTC.

The sample holds many counts of this clonotype. V gene TRBV20-1 combines with J gene TRBJ2-1; a possible D gene is TRBD2 (5 bases). Trimming shortened V by 0 bases and J by 4 bases, and 22 bases separated the two germline ends. Germline-derived CDR1 and CDR2 are DFQATT and SNEGSKA (reference sequence). The CDR3 has 18 amino acids. This CDR3 is CSARDSGLARIIYNEQFF. The DNA for the CDR3 is TGCAGTGCTAGAGATTCTGGGCTAGCCCGGATTATATACAATGAGCAGTTCTTC.

This clonotype came up many times. The chain joins TRBV28 to TRBJ2-1, with a tentative D call TRBD2 (6 bases). The V gene's germline CDR1 is MDHEN and CDR2 SYDVKM. V gave up 5 bases and J gave up 0 bases, with 17 bases separating them. The CDR3 sequence is 17 residues long. CDR3 coding DNA: TGTGCCAGCAGTCCCCCCCTTAGCGGCAGCTCCTACAATGAGCAGTTCTTC. This sequence encodes CASSPPLSGSSYNEQFF. The whole variable domain, filled in from reference TRBV28 and TRBJ2-1, reads DVKVTQSSRYLVKRTGEKVFLECVQDMDHENMFWYRQDPGLGLRLIYFSYDVKMKEKGDIPEGYSVSREKKERFSLILESASTNQTSMYLCASSPPLSGSSYNEQFFGPGTRLTVL.

This clonotype was seen repeatedly, ten times or more. J is TRBJ2-2 and V is TRBV10-2; 8 nucleotides line up with TRBD1. V lost 6 bases and J lost 0; bases outside the gene matches: 0. The CDR3 consists of 14 residues. Germline values: CDR1 WSHSY, CDR2 SAAADI. The CDR3 is CASRTGANTGELFF. The CDR3 coding sequence is TGCGCCAGCAGGACAGGGGCGAACACCGGGGAGCTGTTTTTT.

This clonotype was recorded at least ten times. The CDR3, as DNA: TGCAGTGCTAGTCACCAAGAGACCCAGTACTTC. It specifies CSASHQETQYF. The chain uses TRBV20-1 and TRBJ2-5; no clear D. V shed 3 bases and J shed 0 bases, with 2 bases lying between them. Looked up from germline, CDR1 is DFQATT and CDR2 is SNEGSKA (reference sequence). The CDR3 contains 11 residues.

This clonotype was counted at least ten times. The J gene is TRBJ2-3, the V gene TRBV10-2; D is possibly TRBD1 (5 bases). The germline V gene has CDR1 WSHSY and CDR2 SAAADI. V was pared by 6 bases and J by 2 bases, with 18 bases between. There are 16 residues in the CDR3. DNA of the CDR3: TGCGCCAGCAGCCTCGGTTGGGGCCGAGACACAGATACGCAGTATTTT. Translated, it gives CASSLGWGRDTDTQYF.

In its sample, this clonotype was seen many times. V gene TRBV20-1 combines with J gene TRBJ2-7; 11 bases match TRBD1. The germline CDR1 and CDR2 sequences are DFQATT and SNEGSKA (reference sequence). The V gene end was trimmed by 0 bases and the J gene end by 1 base; junction bases not matched to a gene: 2. This CDR3 contains 15 residues. CDR3 loop: CSARDRDRGSYEQYF. In DNA form, the CDR3 reads TGCAGTGCTAGAGACCGGGACAGGGGGTCCTACGAGCAGTACTTC.

This clonotype showed up many times. The V call is TRBV15, the J call TRBJ1-1; D unresolved. Trimming took 6 bases from V and 0 from J, leaving 17 bases between them. Germline assignment: CDR1 LNHNV and CDR2 YYDKDF (reference sequence). The CDR3 has 16 amino acids. CDR3 DNA: TGTGCCACCAGAGCCGTTCCCCTTTCTATGAACACTGAAGCTTTCTTT. Protein product: CATRAVPLSMNTEAFF.

This clonotype was counted many times. The rearrangement joins TRBV5-1 to TRBJ1-2, with 11 nucleotides matching TRBD1. Trimming removed 4 bases from V and 8 bases from J; junction bases left unmatched: 10. This CDR3 contains 15 residues. CDR1 and CDR2 (germline): SGHRS, YFSETQ. The CDR3 spells CASSPTPGQGGGYTF. The CDR3 region has the DNA TGCGCCAGCAGCCCTACCCCGGGACAGGGGGGCGGCTACACCTTC.

As to this clonotype: A much larger clone sits a single nucleotide away, making a read error possible. The chain recombines TRBV7-9 with TRBJ2-2; D might be TRBD1 or TRBD2, each matching 5 bases. This CDR3 contains 10 residues. Germline CDR1 and CDR2: SEHNR and FQNEAQ (reference sequence). CDR3: CASSPGALFF. The CDR3 DNA reads TGTGCCAGCAGCCCCGGGGCGCTGTTTTTT.

This clonotype was detected many times. The chain employs TRBV20-1 and TRBJ1-6, with 7 nucleotides matching TRBD1. This CDR3 has 17 residues. The V and J ends lost 1 base and 7 bases, in that order; junction bases with no gene match: 13. From germline, CDR1 is DFQATT and CDR2 SNEGSKA (reference sequence). The CDR3, as DNA: TGCAGTGCTAGAGTTGGGGGAGCCAGGGGGGGGAATTCACCCCTCCACTTT. It yields the protein CSARVGGARGGNSPLHF.

The sample holds many counts of this clonotype. The chain uses TRBV28 and TRBJ2-7; D unresolved. The CDR3 has 14 residues. With 5 bases removed from V and 2 bases from J, the gap between germline ends came to 13 bases. Per germline, CDR1 MDHEN and CDR2 SYDVKM. The chain's CDR3 is CASSLGPPPYEQYF. In nucleotides, the CDR3 is TGTGCCAGCAGTCTCGGACCGCCTCCCTACGAGCAGTACTTC.